These 27 T cell receptor beta chains were all obtained from the same sample, sequenced in a study of cytomegalovirus exposure and HLA in healthy donors (dated by TCRdb to 2016 to 2017). Receptor libraries were prepared by the immunoSEQ multiplex PCR assay. A mixture of 60 forward primers for TCR Vbeta segments and 13 reverse primers for TCR Jbeta segments was used in the multiplex PCR. TCRdb holds this immuneACCESS table with in-frame rearrangements only. Some clones are missing; in checked studies, unresolved V genes explain under half, and the rest has no known cause. The sample contains around 150,000 clones, 60% to 85% of them found a single time. Of the sample, less than 3% falls within the top ten clones. Material: PBMCs. Receptor source: a male donor in good health and CMV-seronegative.

The chain employs TRBV10-3 and TRBJ2-7; 9 nucleotides agree with TRBD2. Germline V gives CDR1 ENHRY, CDR2 SYGVKD. The trim removed 6 bases at V and 5 bases at J, leaving 11 bases unmatched. This CDR3 has 15 amino acids. CDR3 region: CAISEVAGGPNEQYF. In DNA, the CDR3 is TGTGCCATCAGCGAGGTGGCGGGAGGGCCAAACGAGCAGTACTTC.

The table lists this clone with a few counts. The chain links TRBV5-5 to TRBJ1-4, with unresolved D. This CDR3 spans 13 amino acids. The germline V gene has CDR1 SGHKS and CDR2 YYEKEE (reference sequence). Trimming removed 0 bases at V and 3 bases at J, with 3 bases between. The CDR3 reads CASSLGPNEKLFF. DNA of the CDR3: TGTGCCAGCAGCTTGGGGCCTAATGAAAAACTGTTTTTT.

This chain links TRBV7-3 with TRBJ1-1; TRBD1 matches 9 bases. Germline CDR1 reads SGHTA; CDR2 reads FQGTGA. CDR3 size: 14 residues. J gave up 8 bases and V 5 bases, and 9 bases lay outside the gene matches. The CDR3 here is CASSPTGGPSEAFF. In nucleotides, the CDR3 is TGTGCCAGCAGCCCGACAGGGGGTCCGTCCGAAGCTTTCTTT. The full variable domain, in which reference TRBV7-3 and TRBJ1-1 provide the parts outside the CDR3, is GAGVSQTPSNKVTEKGKYVELRCDPISGHTALYWYRQSLGQGPEFLIYFQGTGAADDSGLPNDRFFAVRPEGSVSTLKIQRTERGDSAVYLCASSPTGGPSEAFFGQGTRLTVV.

The chain is built from TRBV19 and TRBJ1-5; maybe TRBD1 (6 bases). The CDR3 is 15 residues long. V was cut by 1 base and J by 6 bases, with 13 bases left in between. CDR1 is LNHDA, CDR2 SQIVND, per germline (reference sequence). CDR3 nucleotides: TGTGCCAGTAGTATAGGGTGGCAAGGGGGTCAGCCCCAGCATTTT. Translation: CASSIGWQGGQPQHF. Looking up the rest from reference TRBV19 and TRBJ1-5 gives the full variable domain: DGGITQSPKYLFRKEGQNVTLSCEQNLNHDAMYWYRQDPGQGLRLIYYSQIVNDFQKGDIAEGYSVSREKKESFPLTVTSAQKNPTAFYLCASSIGWQGGQPQHFGDGTRLSIL.

This rearrangement joins TRBV2 to TRBJ2-5; a possible D gene is TRBD2 (5 bases). Deletions cut 2 bases from V and 2 bases from J, with 12 bases between. This CDR3 spans 15 amino acids. The germline gives CDR1 SNHLY, CDR2 FYNNEI. The CDR3 is CASSEWVRGQETQYF. Written as DNA, the CDR3 is TGTGCCAGCAGTGAATGGGTACGGGGACAAGAGACCCAGTACTTC.

The rearrangement links TRBV27 to TRBJ1-2; D gene unclear. Trimming left V 5 bases short and J 2 bases short, with 9 bases between. The CDR3 contains 13 residues. Looked up from germline, CDR1 is MNHEY and CDR2 is SMNVEV (reference sequence). The CDR3 DNA is TGTGCCAGCAGTCCCCGTAGCAACTATGGCTACACCTTC. Translation: CASSPRSNYGYTF.

DNA for the CDR3: TGCGCCAGCAGCGGAAGAGGCGGTCAGAACACTGAAGCTTTCTTT. This translates into CASSGRGGQNTEAFF. The chain recombines TRBV4-1 with TRBJ1-1, with D unclear. Looked up from germline, CDR1 is MGHRA and CDR2 is YSYEKL. The CDR3 spans 15 residues. Trimming pared 5 bases from V and 1 base from J, leaving 14 bases between.

This chain links TRBV5-1 with TRBJ1-1, with no clear D. Germline V lookup: CDR1 SGHRS, CDR2 YFSETQ. The CDR3 covers 15 residues. V shed 5 bases and J shed 1 base, with 15 bases lying between them. The CDR3 protein is CASSHFDAGNTEAFF. CDR3 DNA sequence: TGCGCCAGCAGTCACTTCGACGCAGGGAACACTGAAGCTTTCTTT.

The CDR3 DNA follows: TGCAGCGTTGCGACAGGGTCTAACTATGGCTACACCTTC. Translation: CSVATGSNYGYTF. V is TRBV29-1 and J is TRBJ1-2, with 7 bases fitting TRBD1. The trim removed 4 bases at V and 0 bases at J, leaving 2 bases unmatched. CDR1 and CDR2 from the germline V gene are SQVTM and ANQGSEA. The CDR3 covers 13 residues.

The gene calls are TRBV27 and TRBJ1-2; D is unclear. Trimming took 4 bases from V and 4 from J, leaving 10 bases between them. The CDR3 has 13 amino acids. In germline, CDR1 is MNHEY, CDR2 SMNVEV (reference sequence). CDR3 DNA sequence: TGTGCCAGCAGTTCCCGCGGCCTCTATGGCTACACCTTC. Encoded protein: CASSSRGLYGYTF.

The chain employs TRBV5-1 and TRBJ1-3; the match to TRBD1 covers 12 bases. The CDR3 runs 15 residues. V lost 4 bases, J lost 6 bases, and 5 bases stayed unmatched. The V gene's germline CDR1 is SGHRS and CDR2 YFSETQ. The CDR3 reads CASSHGTGGLNTIYF. CDR3 bases: TGCGCCAGCAGCCATGGGACAGGGGGCCTAAACACCATATATTTT.

The chain employs TRBV4-1 and TRBJ2-7; 10 nucleotides match TRBD2. J gave up 0 bases and V 0 bases, and 2 bases lay outside the gene matches. The CDR3 is 16 residues long. The germline V gene encodes CDR1 MGHRA and CDR2 YSYEKL. The CDR3 spells CASSQERTSGSYEQYF. Here the CDR3 DNA reads TGCGCCAGCAGCCAAGAGAGGACTAGCGGCTCCTACGAGCAGTACTTC.

The chain carries TRBV18 and TRBJ2-7, with a weak D call TRBD1 (6 bases). Germline loops: CDR1 KGHSH, CDR2 LQKENI. Trimming removed 5 bases at V and 3 bases at J, with 17 bases between. This CDR3 is 15 amino acids long. In DNA form, the CDR3 reads TGTGCCAGCTCAGCAAGACAGGTTTCTATCTACGAGCAGTACTTC. Amino acid sequence: CASSARQVSIYEQYF.

This sequence joins TRBV7-9 and TRBJ2-7; D possibly corresponds to TRBD1 (6 bases). Germline CDR1 is SEHNR and CDR2 is FQNEAQ (reference sequence). V gave up 4 bases and J gave up 2 bases, with 12 bases separating them. The CDR3 has 14 amino acids. CDR3 sequence reads: CASSSPSGAYEQYF. In DNA form, the CDR3 reads TGTGCCAGCAGCTCCCCCTCAGGGGCCTACGAGCAGTACTTC.

This clone was observed a single time. This chain joins TRBV6-1 and TRBJ2-1; 10 bases map to TRBD2. Trimming at V came to 4 bases and at J to 5 bases, leaving 5 bases not matched to a gene. The CDR3 is made up of 15 amino acids. Per germline, CDR1 MNHNS and CDR2 SASEGT. The CDR3 nucleotides are TGTGCCAGCAGTGCTGCTAGCGGGAGCCACAATGAGCAGTTCTTC. This encodes CASSAASGSHNEQFF.

The chain links TRBV9 to TRBJ1-6, with TRBD1 as a possible D gene (5 bases). The V end lost 4 bases, the J end lost 6 bases, and 14 bases lay between the germline ends. Germline CDR1 is SGDLS and CDR2 is YYNGEE. CDR3 length: 15 amino acids. The CDR3 region has the DNA TGTGCCAGCAGCCCGATAGACAGCGCTAATTCACCCCTCCACTTT. It specifies CASSPIDSANSPLHF.

The J gene is TRBJ1-1, the V gene TRBV10-3; weak D call: TRBD1 (5 bases). V dropped 4 bases and J dropped 8 bases, with 8 bases sitting between them. Germline CDR1 reads ENHRY; CDR2 reads SYGVKD. This CDR3 has 11 amino acids. The CDR3 protein is CAISGTSEAFF. Here the CDR3 DNA reads TGTGCCATCAGTGGGACATCAGAAGCTTTCTTT.

The chain carries TRBV29-1 and TRBJ2-7, with a weak D call TRBD1 (6 bases). Per the germline V gene, CDR1 is SQVTM and CDR2 is ANQGSEA. V lost 6 bases and J 3 bases, leaving 12 bases between the germline ends. This CDR3 spans 12 amino acids. The CDR3 bases are TGCAGCGTCCGGACAGATATCTACGAGCAGTACTTC. The encoded protein is CSVRTDIYEQYF.

V is TRBV4-3 and J is TRBJ1-4; TRBD1 matches 8 bases. Germline lookup yields CDR1 LGHNA and CDR2 YSLEER. V lost 4 bases to trimming and J lost 0 bases; unmatched junction nucleotides: 13. The CDR3 totals 19 residues. The CDR3 sequence is CASSPTPRGLLSTNEKLFF. As DNA, the CDR3 is TGCGCCAGCAGCCCCACTCCCAGGGGGCTCCTCTCAACTAATGAAAAACTGTTTTTT.

The CDR3: CASSVAPVRDSEKLFF. DNA for the CDR3: TGTGCCAGCAGCGTAGCTCCGGTGAGGGACTCTGAAAAACTGTTTTTT. The chain links TRBV9 to TRBJ1-4; TRBD1 might be the D (5 bases). CDR3 length equals 16 residues. V lost 0 bases and J lost 7, with 16 bases in between. Germline CDR1 SGDLS, CDR2 YYNGEE. The variable domain in full, with the rest retrieved from reference TRBV9 and TRBJ1-4, is DSGVTQTPKHLITATGQRVTLRCSPRSGDLSVYWYQQSLDQGLQFLIQYYNGEERAKGNILERFSAQQFPDLHSELNLSSLELGDSALYFCASSVAPVRDSEKLFFGSGTQLSVL.

This sequence joins TRBV4-1 and TRBJ2-1; the D gene is possibly TRBD2 (5 bases). The V end lost 1 base, the J end lost 12 bases, and 13 bases lay between the germline ends. Per the germline V gene, CDR1 is MGHRA and CDR2 is YSYEKL. The length of the CDR3 is 13 residues. CDR3 amino acids: CASSQVAPRGQFF. Written as DNA, the CDR3 is TGCGCCAGCAGCCAAGTGGCCCCTCGGGGGCAGTTCTTC.

CDR3 in DNA: TGTGCCAGTAGTACGGCAGGGGCACATAACTATGGCTACACCTTC. It specifies CASSTAGAHNYGYTF. The V gene is TRBV19, the J gene TRBJ1-2; D is possibly TRBD1 (6 bases). This CDR3 comprises 15 residues. Trimming left V 4 bases short and J 1 base short, with 13 bases between. The germline CDR1 and CDR2 sequences are LNHDA and SQIVND (reference sequence).

The V gene is TRBV18, the J gene TRBJ1-5, with 7 bases aligning to TRBD1. The CDR3 covers 17 residues. J gave up 2 bases and V 0 bases, and 7 bases lay outside the gene matches. Germline values: CDR1 KGHSH, CDR2 LQKENI. CDR3 coding DNA: TGTGCCAGCTCACCACCCGGGAACAGGGGTGGCAATCAGCCCCAGCATTTT. Its protein product is CASSPPGNRGGNQPQHF.

This clone has more than one count but fewer than ten. The genes are TRBV4-3 and TRBJ2-2; a possible D gene is TRBD1 (5 bases). This CDR3 region has 15 residues. V lost 0 bases and J 6 bases, leaving 11 bases between the germline ends. Germline V gene lookup returns CDR1 LGHNA and CDR2 YSLEER. In DNA form, the CDR3 reads TGCGCCAGCAGCCAAGATGGCGCAGGGCCCGGGGAGCTGTTTTTT. Protein product: CASSQDGAGPGELFF.

The CDR3 bases are TGTGCCAGCAGCCACGGACAGGGAGAGACCCAGTACTTC. Translated: CASSHGQGETQYF. The chain couples TRBV11-3 to TRBJ2-5; 8 bases agree with TRBD1. Germline-derived CDR1 and CDR2 are SGHNT and YENEEA. V dropped 5 bases and J dropped 4; count of bases not matched to a gene: 3. This CDR3 comprises 13 residues.

This clone was seen more than once but under ten times. The chain is built from TRBV5-1 and TRBJ2-1, with 8 bases identical to TRBD1. CDR3 length: 15 amino acids. The V and J ends lost 4 bases and 2 bases, in that order; junction bases with no gene match: 5. Germline CDR1 and CDR2: SGHRS and YFSETQ. CDR3 nucleotides: TGCGCCAGCAGCCCAGGGGGCATCGCCTACAATGAGCAGTTCTTC. It encodes CASSPGGIAYNEQFF.

The chain has TRBV5-4 and TRBJ2-7; 10 bases align to TRBD2. The CDR3 is 15 residues long. CDR1 is SGHNT and CDR2 is YYREEE in the germline V gene (reference sequence). V lost 5 bases to trimming and J lost 4 bases; unmatched junction nucleotides: 9. The CDR3 DNA reads TGTGCCAGCAGTGCACGGACTAGCGGTTTATACGAGCAGTACTTC. Translation gives CASSARTSGLYEQYF.